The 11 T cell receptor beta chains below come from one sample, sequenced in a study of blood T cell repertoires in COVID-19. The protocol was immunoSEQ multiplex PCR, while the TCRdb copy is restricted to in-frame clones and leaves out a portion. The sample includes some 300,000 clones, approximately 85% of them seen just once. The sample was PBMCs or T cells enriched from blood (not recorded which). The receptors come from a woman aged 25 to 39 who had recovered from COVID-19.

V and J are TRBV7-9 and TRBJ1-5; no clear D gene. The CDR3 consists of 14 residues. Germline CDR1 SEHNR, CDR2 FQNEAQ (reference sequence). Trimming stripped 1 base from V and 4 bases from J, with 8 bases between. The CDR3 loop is CASSLGGLNQPQHF. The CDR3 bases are TGTGCCAGCAGCTTAGGAGGGTTAAATCAGCCCCAGCATTTT.

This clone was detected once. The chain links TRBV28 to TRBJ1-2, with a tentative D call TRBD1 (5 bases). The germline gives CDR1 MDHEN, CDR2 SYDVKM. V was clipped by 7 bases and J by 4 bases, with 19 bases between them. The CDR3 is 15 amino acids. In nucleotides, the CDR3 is TGTGCCAGCAAACCTGACAGAACCCTTCGCTATGGCTACACCTTC. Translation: CASKPDRTLRYGYTF.

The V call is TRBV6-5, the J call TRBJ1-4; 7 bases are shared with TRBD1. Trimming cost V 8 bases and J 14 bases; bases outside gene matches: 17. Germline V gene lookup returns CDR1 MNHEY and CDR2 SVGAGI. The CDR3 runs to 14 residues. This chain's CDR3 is CASGQGELLWKLFF. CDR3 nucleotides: TGTGCCAGCGGGCAGGGGGAGTTGCTTTGGAAGCTGTTTTTT.

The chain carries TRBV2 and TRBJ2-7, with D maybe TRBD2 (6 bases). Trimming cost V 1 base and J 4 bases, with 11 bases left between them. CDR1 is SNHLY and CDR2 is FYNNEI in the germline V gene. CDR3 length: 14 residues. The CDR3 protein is CASSEVAGPYEQYF. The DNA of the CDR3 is TGTGCCAGCAGTGAAGTTGCGGGACCATACGAGCAGTACTTC.

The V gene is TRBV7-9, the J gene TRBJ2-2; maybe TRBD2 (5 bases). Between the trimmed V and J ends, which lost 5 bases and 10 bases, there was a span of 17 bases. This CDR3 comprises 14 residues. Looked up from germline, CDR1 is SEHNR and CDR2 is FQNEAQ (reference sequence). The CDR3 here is CASSHIQRSEELFF. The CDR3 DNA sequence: TGTGCCAGCAGCCACATCCAGCGGAGTGAGGAGCTGTTTTTT.

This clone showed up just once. CDR3 in DNA: TGCAGTGCTAGTATCTGGACTTCGGGGAATGAGCAGTTCTTC. Translation: CSASIWTSGNEQFF. This chain links TRBV20-1 with TRBJ2-1; possible D gene TRBD2, 5 bases. The CDR3 totals 14 residues. V was pared by 3 bases and J by 7 bases, with 16 bases between. Germline V CDR1 and CDR2: DFQATT, SNEGSKA (reference sequence).

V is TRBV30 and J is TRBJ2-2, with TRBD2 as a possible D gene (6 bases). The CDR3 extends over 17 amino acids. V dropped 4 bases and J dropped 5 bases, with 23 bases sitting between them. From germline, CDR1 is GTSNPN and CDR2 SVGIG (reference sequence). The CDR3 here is CAWTPHGGIFGTGELFF. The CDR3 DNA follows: TGTGCCTGGACTCCTCACGGGGGAATTTTCGGGACCGGGGAGCTGTTTTTT.

CDR3: CASSQAVSGGARDTQYF. The CDR3 bases are TGCGCCAGCAGCCAAGCCGTTAGCGGGGGGGCCAGAGATACGCAGTATTTT. This rearrangement joins TRBV4-3 to TRBJ2-3; 11 nucleotides match TRBD2. The length of the CDR3 is 17 residues. Germline loops: CDR1 LGHNA, CDR2 YSLEER. The V gene end was trimmed by 1 base and the J gene end by 5 bases; junction bases not matched to a gene: 8.

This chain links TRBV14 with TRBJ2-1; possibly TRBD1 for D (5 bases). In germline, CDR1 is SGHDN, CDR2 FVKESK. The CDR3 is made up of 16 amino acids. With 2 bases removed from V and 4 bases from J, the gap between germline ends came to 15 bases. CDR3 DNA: TGTGCCAGCAGCCAACAGGGAATAGTAGGATACAATGAGCAGTTCTTC. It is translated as CASSQQGIVGYNEQFF.

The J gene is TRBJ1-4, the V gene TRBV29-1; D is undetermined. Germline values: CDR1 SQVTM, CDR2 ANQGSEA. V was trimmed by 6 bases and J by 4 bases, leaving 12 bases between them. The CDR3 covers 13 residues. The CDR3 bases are TGCAGCGTCGAGGCCGGGAGTAATGAAAAACTGTTTTTT. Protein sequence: CSVEAGSNEKLFF.

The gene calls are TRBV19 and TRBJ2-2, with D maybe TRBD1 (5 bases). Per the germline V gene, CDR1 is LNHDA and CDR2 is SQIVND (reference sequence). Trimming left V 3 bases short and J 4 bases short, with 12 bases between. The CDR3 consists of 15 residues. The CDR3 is CASSIPGHLTGELFF. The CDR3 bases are TGTGCCAGTAGTATTCCAGGACATCTCACCGGGGAGCTGTTTTTT.